Listed here are 20 T cell receptor beta chains from one sample, sequenced in a study of T cell clones after liver transplantation. Some clones are missing from TCRdb's copy, which holds only in-frame ones; the method was immunoSEQ multiplex PCR. Here the sample spans under 55,000 clones, 70% to 90% being singletons. The sample in question was CD8+ T cells from blood, obtained 12 months after liver transplant. The receptors here all came from a human patient who received a liver transplant. Some of the T cells might come from the graft donor.

V usage is TRBV6-5 and J usage is TRBJ2-7, with 10 bases aligning to TRBD2. Per germline, CDR1 MNHEY and CDR2 SVGAGI. The CDR3 is 15 residues long. V gave up 0 bases and J gave up 3 bases; unmatched junction bases: 2. CDR3 protein: CASSYSTSGYYEQYF. CDR3 nucleotide sequence: TGTGCCAGCAGTTACTCGACTAGCGGGTACTACGAGCAGTACTTC.

J is TRBJ2-2 and V is TRBV7-9, with 7 bases identical to TRBD2. The CDR3 runs to 16 residues. In germline, CDR1 is SEHNR, CDR2 FQNEAQ (reference sequence). Unmatched junction bases numbered 3, after V lost 1 base and J lost 1 base. The CDR3 reads CASSLGGGLNTGELFF. The CDR3 coding sequence is TGTGCCAGCAGCTTAGGGGGAGGGCTGAACACCGGGGAGCTGTTTTTT.

This rearrangement joins TRBV7-3 to TRBJ1-3, with TRBD1 matching over 7 bases. The CDR3 length is 21 residues. From germline, CDR1 is SGHTA and CDR2 FQGTGA. Losses at the gene ends were 3 bases for V and 0 bases for J; bases not matched to a gene: 20. CDR3 in amino acids: CASSFKAVWDSPTLSGNTIYF. For the CDR3, the DNA is TGTGCCAGCAGCTTCAAAGCAGTTTGGGACAGCCCTACTCTCTCTGGAAACACCATATATTTT.

The V gene is TRBV6-1, the J gene TRBJ1-1; D ambiguous. The CDR3 loop spans 12 amino acids. Germline values: CDR1 MNHNS, CDR2 SASEGT. Trimming took 5 bases from V and 8 from J, leaving 12 bases between them. This chain's CDR3 is CASSIRRGEAFF. CDR3 in DNA: TGTGCCAGCAGTATCCGCCGGGGAGAAGCTTTCTTT.

The chain joins TRBV7-6 to TRBJ1-2; 7 bases match TRBD1. The J segment lost 6 bases and the V segment lost 1 base, leaving 5 bases of the junction unmatched. Germline lookup yields CDR1 SGHVS and CDR2 FNYEAQ. The length of the CDR3 is 14 residues. CDR3 sequence (DNA): TGTGCCAGCAGCTTAGAACCAGGGGGAGATGGCTACACCTTC. This gives the protein CASSLEPGGDGYTF. The variable domain in full, completed from reference TRBV7-6 and TRBJ1-2, reads GAGVSQSPRYKVTKRGQDVALRCDPISGHVSLYWYRQALGQGPEFLTYFNYEAQQDKSGLPNDRFSAERPEGSISTLTIQRTEQRDSAMYRCASSLEPGGDGYTFGSGTRLTVV.

The chain employs TRBV28 and TRBJ2-7; 9 bases are a match to TRBD2. Germline CDR1 is MDHEN and CDR2 is SYDVKM. The CDR3 runs to 19 residues. J lost 4 bases, V lost 8 bases, and 24 bases had no gene match. CDR3 residues: CASLKVGKGRGTSRYEQYF. Written as DNA, the CDR3 is TGTGCCAGCCTTAAAGTCGGCAAAGGGCGGGGGACTAGCAGGTACGAGCAGTACTTC.

The chain recombines TRBV9 with TRBJ2-7, with TRBD1 matching over 7 bases. This CDR3 comprises 14 residues. J was trimmed by 3 bases and V by 4 bases; bases with no gene match: 7. Germline-derived CDR1 and CDR2 are SGDLS and YYNGEE. CDR3 protein: CASSPSGDSYEQYF. The CDR3 DNA reads TGTGCCAGCAGCCCAAGTGGGGACAGCTACGAGCAGTACTTC.

This chain links TRBV4-1 with TRBJ2-3; TRBD2 matches 7 bases. With V trimmed by 3 bases and J by 6 bases, 3 bases remained unmatched. Germline CDR1 MGHRA, CDR2 YSYEKL. The CDR3 has 13 residues. CDR3: CASSQSGTDTQYF. CDR3 nucleotide sequence: TGCGCCAGCAGCCAGAGCGGGACCGATACGCAGTATTTT.

The chain carries TRBV4-2 and TRBJ2-7, with TRBD2 as a possible D gene (5 bases). The V and J ends lost 0 bases and 2 bases respectively, with 14 bases between them. Germline CDR1 LGHNA, CDR2 YNFKEQ. The CDR3 loop spans 16 amino acids. CDR3 sequence (DNA): TGTGCCAGCAGCCAAGATCGCAGCGGAGACCCCTACGAGCAGTACTTC. Translated, it gives CASSQDRSGDPYEQYF.

In its sample, this clone was seen a few times. The same CDR3 arises from other DNA sequences in this sample as well. The V call is TRBV28, the J call TRBJ2-1; D remains ambiguous. Per germline, CDR1 MDHEN and CDR2 SYDVKM. Trimming took 6 bases from V and 4 from J, leaving 4 bases between them. The CDR3 totals 11 residues. CDR3 loop: CASSEYNEQFF. CDR3 nucleotide sequence: TGTGCCAGCAGCGAGTACAATGAGCAGTTCTTC.

The chain carries TRBV7-9 and TRBJ2-1; no clear D. The CDR3 has 11 residues. V lost 1 base and J lost 12, with 7 bases in between. CDR1 and CDR2 from the germline V gene are SEHNR and FQNEAQ (reference sequence). This CDR3 is CASSLGFWQFF. CDR3 sequence (DNA): TGTGCCAGCAGCTTAGGTTTCTGGCAGTTCTTC.

This clone occurred once. This chain uses TRBV9 with TRBJ2-1; 7 nucleotides match TRBD2. The CDR3 extends over 16 amino acids. Germline V gives CDR1 SGDLS, CDR2 YYNGEE. The V segment lost 0 bases and the J segment 2 bases; nucleotides outside the gene matches: 5. The CDR3 spells CASSVDRGGAYNEQFF. The CDR3, as DNA: TGTGCCAGCAGCGTAGATCGTGGGGGGGCCTACAATGAGCAGTTCTTC.

The rearrangement uses TRBV7-9 and TRBJ2-7; no definite D call. Germline CDR1 reads SEHNR; CDR2 reads FQNEAQ (reference sequence). Deletions cut 0 bases from V and 6 bases from J, with 6 bases between. This CDR3 spans 12 amino acids. The CDR3 bases are TGTGCCAGCAGCTTAGCGGAGAGCGAGCAGTACTTC. Residues: CASSLAESEQYF. The full variable domain, its missing parts supplied by reference TRBV7-9 and TRBJ2-7, is DTGVSQNPRHKITKRGQNVTFRCDPISEHNRLYWYRQTLGQGPEFLTYFQNEAQLEKSRLLSDRFSAERPKGSFSTLEIQRTEQGDSAMYLCASSLAESEQYFGPGTRLTVT.

The chain has TRBV19 and TRBJ2-1, with D perhaps TRBD2 (6 bases). V was cut by 5 bases and J by 1 base, with 9 bases left in between. The CDR3 is made up of 14 amino acids. Looked up from germline, CDR1 is LNHDA and CDR2 is SQIVND (reference sequence). CDR3 DNA sequence: TGTGCCAGTAGTCGGGACTTTTCCTACAATGAGCAGTTCTTC. Translated: CASSRDFSYNEQFF.

The chain couples TRBV2 to TRBJ2-2; TRBD2 might be the D (5 bases). Germline V lookup: CDR1 SNHLY, CDR2 FYNNEI. Trimming removed 11 bases at V and 5 bases at J, with 12 bases between. The CDR3 consists of 12 residues. CDR3 sequence reads: CAGPRGTGELFF. Written as DNA, the CDR3 is TGTGCCGGACCTCGGGGTACCGGGGAGCTGTTTTTT.

V usage is TRBV5-1 and J usage is TRBJ2-7, with D uncertain. This CDR3 is built from 14 residues. CDR1 is SGHRS and CDR2 is YFSETQ in the germline V gene. The ends were cut back, 2 bases at V and 3 bases at J, with 12 bases in the middle. The CDR3 nucleotides read TGCGCCAGCAGCTTTTTTGGCACAGACTACGAGCAGTACTTC. It is translated as CASSFFGTDYEQYF.

The rearrangement uses TRBV28 and TRBJ2-1; TRBD2 matches 9 bases. This CDR3 is built from 17 residues. The ends lost 8 bases at V and 2 bases at J; junction bases unmatched: 13. Per germline, CDR1 MDHEN and CDR2 SYDVKM. The CDR3 sequence: CASRGTSRFNTYNEQFF. CDR3 nucleotide sequence: TGTGCCAGCCGCGGGACTAGCCGCTTTAACACCTACAATGAGCAGTTCTTC.

This clone has just one count. The chain is built from TRBV5-6 and TRBJ2-3, with no clear D. With 4 bases removed from V and 3 bases from J, the gap between germline ends came to 9 bases. Germline CDR1 SGHDT, CDR2 YYEEEE. This CDR3 is built from 13 residues. DNA of the CDR3: TGTGCCAGCAGCGCCTTCTTTACAGATACGCAGTATTTT. Translation gives CASSAFFTDTQYF.

V and J are TRBV7-2 and TRBJ2-7, with 10 bases that match TRBD2. Trimming at V came to 5 bases and at J to 3 bases, leaving 4 bases not matched to a gene. Germline CDR1 and CDR2: SGHTA and FQGNSA. The length of the CDR3 is 14 residues. The CDR3 DNA sequence: TGTGCCAGCAGCCCGGGACTAGCGAGCTACGAGCAGTACTTC. Translated, it gives CASSPGLASYEQYF.

The CDR3 bases are TGTGCCAGCAGCTTCTCACTGGCGGGGTACGAGCAGTTCTTC. Translation: CASSFSLAGYEQFF. This rearrangement joins TRBV13 to TRBJ2-1; maybe TRBD2 (6 bases). The V and J ends lost 3 bases and 10 bases respectively, with 16 bases between them. The CDR3 is made up of 14 amino acids. CDR1 is PRHDT and CDR2 is FYEKMQ in the germline V gene (reference sequence).